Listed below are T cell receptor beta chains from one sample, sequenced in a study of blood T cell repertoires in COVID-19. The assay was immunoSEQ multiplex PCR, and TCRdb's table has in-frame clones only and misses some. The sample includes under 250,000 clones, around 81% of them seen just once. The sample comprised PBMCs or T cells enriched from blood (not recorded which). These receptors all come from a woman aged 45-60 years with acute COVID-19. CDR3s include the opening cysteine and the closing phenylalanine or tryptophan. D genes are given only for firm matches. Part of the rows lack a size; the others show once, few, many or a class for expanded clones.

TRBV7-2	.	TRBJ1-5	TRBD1	CASSRQGYSNQPQHF	TGTGCCAGCAGCAGACAGGGATATAGCAATCAGCCCCAGCATTTT
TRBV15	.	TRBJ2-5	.	CATRLAGETQYF	TGTGCCACCAGGTTGGCTGGAGAGACCCAGTACTTC
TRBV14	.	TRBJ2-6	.	CASSPRGPSSGANVLTF	TGTGCCAGCAGCCCTAGGGGTCCCAGCTCTGGGGCCAACGTCCTGACTTTC
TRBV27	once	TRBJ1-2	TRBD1	CASSFIGRGSQGAYGYTF	TGTGCCAGCAGTTTTATCGGCAGGGGGAGTCAAGGGGCCTATGGCTACACCTTC
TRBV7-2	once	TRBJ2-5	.	CASSPRGTQETQYF	TGTGCCAGCAGCCCGCGCGGGACGCAAGAGACCCAGTACTTC
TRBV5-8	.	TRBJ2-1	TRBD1	CASGSGQGYNEQFF	TGTGCCAGCGGTTCGGGACAGGGTTACAATGAGCAGTTCTTC
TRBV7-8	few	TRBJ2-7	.	CASSRLDTSSYEQYF	TGTGCCAGCAGCCGCCTCGACACGAGCTCCTACGAGCAGTACTTC
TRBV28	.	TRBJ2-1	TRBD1	CASSRQGGNEQFF	TGTGCCAGCAGTCGACAGGGGGGAAATGAGCAGTTCTTC
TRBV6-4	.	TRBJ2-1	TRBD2	CASSSGVYNEQFF	TGTGCCAGCAGTAGCGGGGTCTACAATGAGCAGTTCTTC
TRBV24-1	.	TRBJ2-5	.	CATSEAGARETQYF	TGTGCCACCAGTGAGGCAGGGGCGCGAGAGACCCAGTACTTC
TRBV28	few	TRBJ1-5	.	CASSLSQGSNQPQHF	TGTGCCAGCAGTTTAAGCCAGGGGAGCAATCAGCCCCAGCATTTT
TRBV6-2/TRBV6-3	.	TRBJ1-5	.	CASSLSGPQPQHF	TGTGCCAGCAGTTTATCAGGGCCTCAGCCCCAGCATTTT
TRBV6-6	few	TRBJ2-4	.	CASSPPGANKNIQYF	TGTGCCAGCAGTCCACCAGGGGCTAACAAAAACATTCAGTACTTC
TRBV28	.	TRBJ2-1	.	CASSRHQDGEQFF	TGTGCCAGCAGTCGACACCAGGATGGTGAGCAGTTCTTC
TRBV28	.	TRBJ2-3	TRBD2	CASSASGRSTDTQYF	TGTGCCAGCAGCGCTAGCGGGAGGAGCACAGATACGCAGTATTTT
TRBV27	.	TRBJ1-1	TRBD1	CASSLRQGAAFF	TGTGCCAGCAGTTTAAGGCAGGGGGCGGCTTTCTTT
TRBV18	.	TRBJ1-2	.	CASSPQGGKYGYTF	TGTGCCAGCTCACCGCAGGGTGGTAAATATGGCTACACCTTC
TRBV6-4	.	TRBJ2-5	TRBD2	CASSATGTSGMYQETQYF	TGTGCCAGCAGTGCCACCGGGACTAGCGGGATGTACCAAGAGACCCAGTACTTC
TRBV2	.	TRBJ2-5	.	CASWGGRIQETQYF	TGTGCCAGCTGGGGCGGACGGATCCAAGAGACCCAGTACTTC
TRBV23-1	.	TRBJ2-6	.	CASSSRDTKRSGANVLTF	TGCGCCAGCAGTTCCCGGGACACGAAAAGGTCTGGGGCCAACGTCCTGACTTTC
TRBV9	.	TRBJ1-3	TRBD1	CASSVQGAGNTIYF	TGTGCCAGCAGCGTTCAGGGGGCTGGAAACACCATATATTTT
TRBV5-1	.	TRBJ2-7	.	CASSLVKKPVEQYF	TGCGCCAGCAGCTTGGTTAAGAAGCCCGTGGAGCAGTACTTC
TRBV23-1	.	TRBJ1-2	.	CASGSDSSYGYTF	TGCGCCAGCGGTTCGGACAGCTCCTATGGCTACACCTTC
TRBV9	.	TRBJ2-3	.	CASSEGERDGTDTQYF	TGTGCCAGCAGCGAGGGGGAGCGGGATGGGACAGATACGCAGTATTTT
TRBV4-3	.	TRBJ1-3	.	CASSKISQSSGNTIYF	TGCGCCAGCAGCAAAATCAGTCAAAGCTCTGGAAACACCATATATTTT
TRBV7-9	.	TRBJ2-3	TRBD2	CASSYSGTSDTQYF	TGTGCCAGCAGCTATAGCGGGACCAGCGATACGCAGTATTTT
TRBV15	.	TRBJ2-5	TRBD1	CATSREGTEEETQYF	TGTGCCACCAGCAGAGAAGGGACAGAAGAAGAGACCCAGTACTTC
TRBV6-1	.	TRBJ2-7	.	CASSDGTLKREQYF	TGTGCCAGCAGTGACGGGACTCTTAAACGCGAGCAGTACTTC
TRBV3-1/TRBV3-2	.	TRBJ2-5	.	CASSQNWGQVGETQYF	TGTGCCAGCAGCCAAAACTGGGGGCAAGTGGGAGAGACCCAGTACTTC
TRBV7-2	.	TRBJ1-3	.	CASSYSGGASGNTIYF	TGTGCCAGCAGCTATAGTGGGGGGGCCTCTGGAAACACCATATATTTT
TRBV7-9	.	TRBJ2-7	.	CASSSTAASYEQYF	TGTGCCAGCAGCTCGACAGCAGCCTCCTACGAGCAGTACTTC
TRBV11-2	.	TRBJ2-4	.	CASSSQSGYKNIQYF	TGTGCCAGCAGCTCCCAGTCGGGGTACAAAAACATTCAGTACTTC
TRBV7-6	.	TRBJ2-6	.	CASSSPVSGANVLTF	TGTGCCAGCAGCTCCCCCGTATCCGGGGCCAACGTCCTGACTTTC
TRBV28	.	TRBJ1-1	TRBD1	CASSFWTGSRTEAFF	TGTGCCAGCAGTTTTTGGACAGGGAGTAGGACTGAAGCTTTCTTT
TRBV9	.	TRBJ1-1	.	CASSFYHGRGSEAFF	TGTGCCAGCAGCTTTTACCATGGCAGGGGCTCTGAAGCTTTCTTT
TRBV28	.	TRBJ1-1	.	CASSPGNKNTEAFF	TGTGCCAGCAGTCCAGGGAACAAGAACACTGAAGCTTTCTTT
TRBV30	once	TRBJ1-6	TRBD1	CAWSGTGGISPLHF	TGTGCCTGGAGTGGGACAGGGGGCATTTCACCCCTCCACTTT
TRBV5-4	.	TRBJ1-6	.	CASSRSRDYNSPLHF	TGTGCCAGCAGCCGTTCCCGGGACTATAATTCACCCCTCCACTTT
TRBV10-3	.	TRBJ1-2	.	CAISPNQGPDYGYTF	TGTGCCATCAGTCCCAACCAGGGGCCGGACTATGGCTACACCTTC
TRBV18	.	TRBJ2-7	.	CASSPIQGSSYEQYF	TGTGCCAGCTCACCCATCCAGGGGAGCTCCTACGAGCAGTACTTC
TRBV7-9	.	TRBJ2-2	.	CASSLSNVGTGELFF	TGTGCCAGCAGCCTCTCCAACGTCGGCACCGGGGAGCTGTTTTTT
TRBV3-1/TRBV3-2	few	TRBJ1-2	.	CASSHRTGGGRGYGYTF	TGTGCCAGCAGCCACCGAACCGGGGGGGGGCGCGGCTATGGCTACACCTTC
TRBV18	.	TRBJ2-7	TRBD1	CASSPRSRQGAGYEQYF	TGTGCCAGCTCACCCCGGTCCAGACAGGGGGCTGGCTACGAGCAGTACTTC
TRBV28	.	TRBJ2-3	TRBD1	CASSPWGQGHTDTQYF	TGTGCCAGCAGCCCCTGGGGACAGGGACACACAGATACGCAGTATTTT
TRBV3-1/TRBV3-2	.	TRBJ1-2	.	CASSQEGGAGYGYTF	TGTGCCAGCAGCCAAGAAGGAGGGGCGGGTTATGGCTACACCTTC